The clone carrying this T cell receptor beta chain was recorded a few times. Its antigen is not known. This record belongs to a study of cytomegalovirus exposure and HLA in healthy donors. The study's findings and limits: In an earlier analysis, most TCR beta V segments were productive about 87% or about 30% of the time. V- and J-gene trimming in TCR beta was tied to a missense DCLRE1C variant by an analysis performed later.

This PCR relied on a set of 60 Vbeta primers and 13 Jbeta primers. Profiling relied on immunoSEQ multiplex PCR, and the TCRdb table lists in-frame clones only, not all of them. The sample yields about 110,000 clones, more than 70% seen once. Trimming stripped 0 bases from V and 7 bases from J, with 16 bases between. The V gene's germline CDR1 is MGHRA and CDR2 YSYEKL. The CDR3 runs to 16 residues. The sequence came from a man aged 40-55 years in good health and CMV-seronegative. The chain couples TRBV4-1 to TRBJ2-1, with D tentatively TRBD1 (7 bases). The source material was PBMCs. CDR3: CASSQEMQGGRNEQFF. The CDR3 DNA reads as TGCGCCAGCAGCCAAGAGATGCAGGGGGGTAGGAATGAGCAGTTCTTC.